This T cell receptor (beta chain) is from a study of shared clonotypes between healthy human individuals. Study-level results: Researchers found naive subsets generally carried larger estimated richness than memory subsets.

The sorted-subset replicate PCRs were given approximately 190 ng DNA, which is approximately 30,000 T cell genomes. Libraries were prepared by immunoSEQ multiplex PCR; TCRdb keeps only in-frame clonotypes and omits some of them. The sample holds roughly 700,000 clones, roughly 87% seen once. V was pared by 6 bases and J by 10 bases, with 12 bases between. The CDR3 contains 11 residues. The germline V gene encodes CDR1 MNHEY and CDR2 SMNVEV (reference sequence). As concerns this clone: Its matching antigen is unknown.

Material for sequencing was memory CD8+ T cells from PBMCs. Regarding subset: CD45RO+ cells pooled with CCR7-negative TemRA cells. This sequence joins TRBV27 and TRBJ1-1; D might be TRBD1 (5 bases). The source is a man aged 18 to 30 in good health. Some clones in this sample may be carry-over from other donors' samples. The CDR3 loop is CASREGLRAFF. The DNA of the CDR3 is TGTGCCAGCAGAGAGGGACTTCGAGCTTTCTTT.